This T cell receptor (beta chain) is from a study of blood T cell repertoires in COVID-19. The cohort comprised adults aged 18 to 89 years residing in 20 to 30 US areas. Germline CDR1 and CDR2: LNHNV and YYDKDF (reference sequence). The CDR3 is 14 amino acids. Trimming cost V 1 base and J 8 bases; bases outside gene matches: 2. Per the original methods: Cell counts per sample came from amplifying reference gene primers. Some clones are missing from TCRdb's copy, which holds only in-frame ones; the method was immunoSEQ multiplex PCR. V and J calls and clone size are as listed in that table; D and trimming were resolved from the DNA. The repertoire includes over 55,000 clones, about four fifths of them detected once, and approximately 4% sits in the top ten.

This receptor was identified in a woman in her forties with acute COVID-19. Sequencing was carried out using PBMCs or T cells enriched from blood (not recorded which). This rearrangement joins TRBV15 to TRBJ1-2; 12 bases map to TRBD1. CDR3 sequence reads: CATSRAGTGGGYTF. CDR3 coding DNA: TGTGCCACCAGCAGAGCCGGGACAGGGGGCGGCTACACCTTC. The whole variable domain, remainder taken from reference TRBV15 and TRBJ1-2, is DAMVIQNPRYQVTQFGKPVTLSCSQTLNHNVMYWYQQKSSQAPKLLFHYYDKDFNNEADTPDNFQSRRPNTSFCFLDIRSPGLGDTAMYLCATSRAGTGGGYTFGSGTRLTVV.